The next 28 T cell receptor beta chains were all read from a single sample in a study of blood T cell repertoires in COVID-19. Profiled with immunoSEQ multiplex PCR; TCRdb holds only in-frame clones, not every one. This table has roughly 250,000 clones, around 86% appearing once. Material: PBMCs or T cells enriched from blood (not recorded which). These TCRs come from a woman aged 45-65 years who had recovered from COVID-19.

This rearrangement joins TRBV2 to TRBJ1-1; the D is unclear. CDR1 and CDR2 (germline): SNHLY, FYNNEI. The CDR3 runs 13 residues. V was cut by 7 bases and J by 4 bases, with 13 bases left in between. The CDR3 region is CASNLGSGTEAFF. CDR3 in DNA: TGTGCCAGCAATCTCGGCTCGGGCACTGAAGCTTTCTTT.

The rearrangement joins TRBV5-1 to TRBJ2-2; D is unclear. Looked up from germline, CDR1 is SGHRS and CDR2 is YFSETQ. CDR3 length: 13 amino acids. V gave up 2 bases and J gave up 4 bases, with 6 bases separating them. CDR3 in amino acids: CASSFRRTGELFF. The CDR3 DNA sequence: TGCGCCAGCAGCTTCCGTCGCACCGGGGAGCTGTTTTTT.

The rearrangement joins TRBV12-3 or TRBV12-4 to TRBJ1-3; D is unresolved. This CDR3 is built from 12 residues. The V gene lost 5 bases and the J gene lost 4 bases, with 6 bases spanning the gap. CDR3 amino acids: CASSQTGNTIYF. CDR3 in DNA: TGTGCCAGCAGTCAAACAGGAAACACCATATATTTT.

The chain recombines TRBV30 with TRBJ1-6; no clear D. The CDR3 has 13 amino acids. The V and J ends lost 0 bases and 10 bases respectively, with 10 bases between them. CDR1 GTSNPN and CDR2 SVGIG come from the germline V gene (reference sequence). DNA for the CDR3: TGTGCCTGGAGTGTACCCCTAGAATCACCCCTCCACTTT. It encodes CAWSVPLESPLHF.

The V gene is TRBV5-1, the J gene TRBJ1-5; TRBD1 agrees at 8 bases. Germline CDR1 reads SGHRS; CDR2 reads YFSETQ. The CDR3 is 14 residues long. Losses at the gene ends were 0 bases for V and 6 bases for J; bases not matched to a gene: 2. The CDR3, as DNA: TGCGCCAGCAGCTTGGAACAGGGGGTTCAGCCCCAGCATTTT. Amino acid sequence: CASSLEQGVQPQHF.

V is TRBV6-5 and J is TRBJ1-6, with 7 bases lining up with TRBD1. The CDR3 is 14 residues long. CDR1 is MNHEY and CDR2 is SVGAGI in the germline V gene. V lost 4 bases, J lost 7 bases, and 4 bases stayed unmatched. CDR3 nucleotides: TGTGCCAGCAGTTCCGGGGACAGAAATTCACCCCTCCACTTT. Protein product: CASSSGDRNSPLHF.

The rearrangement uses TRBV6-4 and TRBJ2-3, with TRBD1 matching over 12 bases. The CDR3 sequence is 16 residues long. V shed 8 bases and J 3 bases; nucleotides not matched to a gene: 9. Per the germline V gene, CDR1 is MRHNA and CDR2 is SNTAGT. The CDR3 bases are TGTGCCAGCGGGGGACAGGGGGCGCGAGGTACAGATACGCAGTATTTT. Translation gives CASGGQGARGTDTQYF.

The chain recombines TRBV5-1 with TRBJ2-2; the D gene is possibly TRBD1 (6 bases). The CDR3 has 15 amino acids. V shed 4 bases and J shed 5 bases, with 15 bases lying between them. Germline-derived CDR1 and CDR2 are SGHRS and YFSETQ. The CDR3 coding sequence is TGCGCCAGCAGCCCCGGGACATTCTTAACCGGGGAGCTGTTTTTT. This translates into CASSPGTFLTGELFF. The whole variable domain, filled in from reference TRBV5-1 and TRBJ2-2, reads KAGVTQTPRYLIKTRGQQVTLSCSPISGHRSVSWYQQTPGQGLQFLFEYFSETQRNKGNFPGRFSGRQFSNSRSEMNVSTLELGDSALYLCASSPGTFLTGELFFGEGSRLTVL.

The V gene is TRBV28, the J gene TRBJ2-7; perhaps TRBD1 as D (6 bases). Germline assignment: CDR1 MDHEN and CDR2 SYDVKM. CDR3 size: 15 residues. Trimming pared 6 bases from V and 2 bases from J, leaving 17 bases between. The CDR3 region is CASRPGDRNAYEQYF. The CDR3 nucleotides read TGTGCCAGCAGACCCGGTGACAGGAACGCCTACGAGCAGTACTTC.

V usage is TRBV19 and J usage is TRBJ1-2, with no clear D. The CDR3 has 15 residues. Trimming removed 8 bases at V and 0 bases at J, with 16 bases between. The germline gives CDR1 LNHDA, CDR2 SQIVND (reference sequence). This CDR3 is CASCSSAGSNYGYTF. The CDR3 coding sequence is TGTGCCAGTTGTTCCAGTGCCGGGTCTAACTATGGCTACACCTTC.

The J gene is TRBJ2-1, the V gene TRBV11-2; tentative D call: TRBD2 (5 bases). Between the trimmed V and J ends, which lost 1 base and 1 base, there was a span of 11 bases. The germline V gene encodes CDR1 SGHAT and CDR2 FQNNGV. CDR3 size: 16 residues. The CDR3 bases are TGTGCCAGCAGCTTAGCGGTGCGGGTGTCCTACAATGAGCAGTTCTTC. Translating it yields CASSLAVRVSYNEQFF.

The chain carries TRBV5-1 and TRBJ2-1; 9 nucleotides agree with TRBD2. CDR1 is SGHRS and CDR2 is YFSETQ in the germline V gene. CDR3 length equals 18 residues. Trimming took 1 base from V and 9 from J; bases not matched to a gene: 17. The CDR3 here is CASSLRPGGGRAKSEQFF. CDR3 DNA: TGCGCCAGCAGCTTGAGGCCCGGCGGCGGGAGGGCCAAAAGTGAGCAGTTCTTC.

The chain has TRBV13 and TRBJ1-1; 8 bases line up with TRBD1. CDR3 length: 14 residues. The V gene end was trimmed by 4 bases and the J gene end by 3 bases; junction bases not matched to a gene: 4. In germline, CDR1 is PRHDT, CDR2 FYEKMQ (reference sequence). CDR3 DNA: TGTGCCAGCAGCTCTACAGGGGGGTACACTGAAGCTTTCTTT. Its protein product is CASSSTGGYTEAFF.

The rearrangement links TRBV10-2 to TRBJ1-1; TRBD1 is a possible D gene (6 bases). Trimming shortened V by 4 bases and J by 0 bases, and 9 bases separated the two germline ends. The CDR3 totals 14 residues. CDR1 is WSHSY and CDR2 is SAAADI in the germline V gene. DNA for the CDR3: TGCGCCAGCAGTGCTAACAGGGTGAACACTGAAGCTTTCTTT. It is translated as CASSANRVNTEAFF.

The genes are TRBV10-3 and TRBJ2-1; D gene uncertain. CDR3 length: 15 amino acids. Germline loops: CDR1 ENHRY, CDR2 SYGVKD. The V gene lost 2 bases and the J gene lost 4 bases, with 12 bases spanning the gap. CDR3 DNA sequence: TGTGCCATCAGTGAGCCCCAGCGTTCTTACAATGAGCAGTTCTTC. Residues: CAISEPQRSYNEQFF.

V and J are TRBV9 and TRBJ2-3; D uncertain. Per the germline V gene, CDR1 is SGDLS and CDR2 is YYNGEE. The V and J ends lost 0 bases and 6 bases respectively, with 8 bases between them. The CDR3 sequence is 13 residues long. The CDR3 spells CASSVAPRDTQYF. The DNA of the CDR3 is TGTGCCAGCAGCGTAGCTCCTCGGGATACGCAGTATTTT.

The chain employs TRBV5-1 and TRBJ2-3, with 7 bases aligning to TRBD2. CDR1 SGHRS and CDR2 YFSETQ come from the germline V gene. V was pared by 1 base and J by 5 bases, with 4 bases of the junction left unmatched. The CDR3 is 14 amino acids. CDR3 sequence reads: CASSLSGEGDTQYF. DNA for the CDR3: TGCGCCAGCAGCTTGTCCGGGGAGGGAGATACGCAGTATTTT.

This clone was counted a few times. The chain carries TRBV3-1 (or the pseudogene TRBV3-2) and TRBJ1-5; D is unclear. V was cut by 6 bases and J by 3 bases, with 3 bases left in between. Germline-derived CDR1 and CDR2 are LGHDT and YNNKEL (reference sequence). This CDR3 is built from 11 residues. CDR3 DNA sequence: TGTGCCAGCAGACACAATCAGCCCCAGCATTTT. Translated, it gives CASRHNQPQHF.

The V and J genes are TRBV28 and TRBJ2-7, with a weak D call TRBD2 (6 bases). Germline-derived CDR1 and CDR2 are MDHEN and SYDVKM. Trimming took off 5 bases at V and 7 bases at J, with 18 bases between the two ends. The length of the CDR3 is 14 residues. DNA for the CDR3: TGTGCCAGCAGTCAGACTAGAGGTCGTCGGGAGCAGTACTTC. Its protein is CASSQTRGRREQYF.

This clone was picked up one time. The chain links TRBV9 to TRBJ2-3; 10 nucleotides agree with TRBD2. The junction had 5 bases not matched to a gene; V was cut back by 2 bases and J by 8 bases. The CDR3 is 14 residues long. Per germline, CDR1 SGDLS and CDR2 YYNGEE. The CDR3 nucleotides are TGTGCCAGCAGCGTGGGGGGGACTAGCGCTACGCAGTATTTT. Translating it yields CASSVGGTSATQYF.

This clone was observed once. The chain joins TRBV6-5 to TRBJ2-7; D is possibly TRBD2 (6 bases). CDR3 length: 13 residues. Germline CDR1 and CDR2: MNHEY and SVGAGI. The V gene lost 7 bases and the J gene lost 1 base, with 11 bases spanning the gap. In DNA form, the CDR3 reads TGTGCCAGCATGTTAAGCGGGTCCTACGAGCAGTACTTC. Encoded protein: CASMLSGSYEQYF.

The chain carries TRBV28 and TRBJ1-6; D gene uncertain. Germline V CDR1 and CDR2: MDHEN, SYDVKM. The CDR3 is 17 amino acids. The V and J ends lost 3 bases and 9 bases respectively, with 21 bases between them. As DNA, the CDR3 is TGTGCCAGCAGTTTGAAAGCTTGGTTCCCAGGCTCTTCACCCCTCCACTTT. Protein sequence: CASSLKAWFPGSSPLHF.

This chain uses TRBV12-5 with TRBJ2-2; TRBD2 agrees at 9 bases. Germline lookup yields CDR1 LGHNT and CDR2 FRNRAP. V lost 2 bases, J lost 7 bases, and 17 bases stayed unmatched. The CDR3 spans 19 residues. As DNA, the CDR3 is TGTGCTAGTGGTTTGCTTACCCAGGGACTAGCCGTAAGTGACGGGGAGCTGTTTTTT. Protein product: CASGLLTQGLAVSDGELFF.

With regard to this clone: Other DNA sequences from this sample encode an identical CDR3 as well. The V gene is TRBV6-5, the J gene TRBJ1-1, with TRBD1 matching over 7 bases. Trimming at V came to 6 bases and at J to 1 base, leaving 5 bases not matched to a gene. Germline V lookup: CDR1 MNHEY, CDR2 SVGAGI. This CDR3 has 14 residues. This CDR3 reads CASSRTGENTEAFF. In DNA form, the CDR3 reads TGTGCCAGCAGCCGGACAGGAGAGAACACTGAAGCTTTCTTT.

In this sample, this clone turned up once. The chain uses TRBV28 and TRBJ2-1; the D gene is possibly TRBD2 (5 bases). The V gene lost 7 bases and the J gene lost 0 bases, with 16 bases spanning the gap. In germline, CDR1 is MDHEN, CDR2 SYDVKM. This CDR3 region has 16 residues. Here the CDR3 DNA reads TGTGCCAGCACCCCTTTAGCGATAAGCTCCTACAATGAGCAGTTCTTC. Its protein product is CASTPLAISSYNEQFF.

V and J are TRBV2 and TRBJ1-1; 11 nucleotides match TRBD1. Per the germline V gene, CDR1 is SNHLY and CDR2 is FYNNEI. The CDR3 consists of 15 residues. V was clipped by 5 bases and J by 2 bases; unmatched bases: 4. CDR3 in amino acids: CASSRTGGPNTEAFF. CDR3 nucleotides: TGTGCCAGCAGTCGGACAGGGGGCCCCAACACTGAAGCTTTCTTT.

V usage is TRBV11-2 and J usage is TRBJ1-1; D gene unclear. Per the germline V gene, CDR1 is SGHAT and CDR2 is FQNNGV. This CDR3 contains 12 residues. The V end was cut by 4 bases, the J end by 6 bases, with 9 bases between. CDR3: CASSWSKSEAFF. For the CDR3, the DNA is TGTGCCAGCAGCTGGAGTAAATCTGAAGCTTTCTTT.

Only a few counts were recorded for this clone. The V gene is TRBV5-1, the J gene TRBJ2-7; a weak D match, TRBD2 (5 bases). V gave up 0 bases and J gave up 2 bases, with 12 bases separating them. Germline V gives CDR1 SGHRS, CDR2 YFSETQ. The CDR3 sequence is 15 residues long. CDR3 loop: CASSLAGGSTYEQYF. CDR3 nucleotides: TGCGCCAGCAGCTTGGCCGGAGGTTCAACCTACGAGCAGTACTTC. Full variable domain (missing parts from reference TRBV5-1 and TRBJ2-7): KAGVTQTPRYLIKTRGQQVTLSCSPISGHRSVSWYQQTPGQGLQFLFEYFSETQRNKGNFPGRFSGRQFSNSRSEMNVSTLELGDSALYLCASSLAGGSTYEQYFGPGTRLTVT.